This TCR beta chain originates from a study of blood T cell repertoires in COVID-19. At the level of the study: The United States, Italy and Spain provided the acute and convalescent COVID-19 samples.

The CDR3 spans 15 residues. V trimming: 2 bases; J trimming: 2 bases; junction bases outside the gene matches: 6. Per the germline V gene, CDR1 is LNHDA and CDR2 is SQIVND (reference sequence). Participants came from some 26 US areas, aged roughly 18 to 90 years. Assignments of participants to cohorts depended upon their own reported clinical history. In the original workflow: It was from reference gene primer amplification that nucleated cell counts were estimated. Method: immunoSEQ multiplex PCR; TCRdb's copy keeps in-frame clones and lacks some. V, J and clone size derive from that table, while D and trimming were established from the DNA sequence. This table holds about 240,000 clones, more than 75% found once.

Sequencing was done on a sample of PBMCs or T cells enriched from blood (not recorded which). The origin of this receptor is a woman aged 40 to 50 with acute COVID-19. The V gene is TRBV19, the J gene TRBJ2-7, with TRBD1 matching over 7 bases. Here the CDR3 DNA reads TGTGCCAGTAGTATAATAGGGACAGCTGCCTACGAGCAGTACTTC. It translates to CASSIIGTAAYEQYF.